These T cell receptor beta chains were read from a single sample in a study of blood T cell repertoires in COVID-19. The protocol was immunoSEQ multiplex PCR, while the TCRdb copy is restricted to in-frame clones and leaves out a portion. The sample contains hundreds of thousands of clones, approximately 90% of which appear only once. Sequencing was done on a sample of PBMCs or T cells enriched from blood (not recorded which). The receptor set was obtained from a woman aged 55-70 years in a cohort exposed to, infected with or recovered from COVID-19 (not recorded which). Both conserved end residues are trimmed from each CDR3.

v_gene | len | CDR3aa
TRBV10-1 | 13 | ASSGLAGGGNEQF
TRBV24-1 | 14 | ATSERWTGRGEKLF
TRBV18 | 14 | ASSPDGPRGYYGYT
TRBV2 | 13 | ASSDRGALDEKLF
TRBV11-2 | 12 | ASSAYTGTYGYT
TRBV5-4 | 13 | ASSFGSGSPDTQY
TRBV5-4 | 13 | ASSFRPTDTDTQY
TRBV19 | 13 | ASSIPPPRYNEQF
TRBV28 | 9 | ASSLGGEAF
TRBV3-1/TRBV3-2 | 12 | ASSPTGMNSPLH
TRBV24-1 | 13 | ATSEAGTGDEKLF
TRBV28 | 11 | ASKDGGSEKLF
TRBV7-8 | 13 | ASSSRGTGAGEQY
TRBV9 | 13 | ASSVGIAENYEQY
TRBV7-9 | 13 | ASSSLTHRPGELF
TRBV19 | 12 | ASNIGGPNYGYT
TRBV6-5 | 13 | ASSSRGLIGYEQY
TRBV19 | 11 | ASSNGDTGELF
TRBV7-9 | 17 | ASSLRESGDRERTDTQY
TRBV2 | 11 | ASSVSQGTEAF
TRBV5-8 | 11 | ASSLATNYGYT
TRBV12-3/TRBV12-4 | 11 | ASSFSTNEKLF